This record looks at one T cell receptor beta chain sequence and its context. Under the authors' procedure: Amplification of reference gene primers provided the estimated nucleated cell counts. The repertoire was sequenced with immunoSEQ multiplex PCR; TCRdb's copy has only in-frame clones and lacks some. That table is the source of V, J and clone size, and D and trimming were worked out from the DNA. The data hold fewer than 350,000 clones, with about nine tenths observed a single time. Germline V gene sequence: CDR1 ENHRY, CDR2 SYGVKD. The CDR3 runs 15 residues. V lost 0 bases to trimming and J lost 7 bases; unmatched junction nucleotides: 6. The record originates from a study of blood T cell repertoires in COVID-19. Assignment of participants to cohorts was predicated upon participant-reported clinical history.

This receptor was taken from a woman aged 40 to 50 with acute COVID-19. The sample consisted of PBMCs or T cells enriched from blood (not recorded which). V usage is TRBV10-3 and J usage is TRBJ2-1, with TRBD2 identical over 7 bases. Here the CDR3 DNA reads TGTGCCATCAGTGAGTCGACGCCCGGGGGGAATGAGCAGTTCTTC. Its protein product is CAISESTPGGNEQFF.